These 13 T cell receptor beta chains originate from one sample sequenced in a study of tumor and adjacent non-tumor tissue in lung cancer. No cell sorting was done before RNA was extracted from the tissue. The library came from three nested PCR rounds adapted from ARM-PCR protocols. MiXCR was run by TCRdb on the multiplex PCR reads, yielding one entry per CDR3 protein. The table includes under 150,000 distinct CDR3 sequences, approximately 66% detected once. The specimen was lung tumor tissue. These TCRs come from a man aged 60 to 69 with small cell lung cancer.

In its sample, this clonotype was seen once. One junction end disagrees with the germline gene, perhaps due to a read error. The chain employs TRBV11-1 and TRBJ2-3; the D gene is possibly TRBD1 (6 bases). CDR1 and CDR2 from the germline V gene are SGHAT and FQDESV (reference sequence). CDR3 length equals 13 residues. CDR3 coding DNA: TGTACCAGCAGCTCACCAGGGGAAGATGCGCAGTATTTT. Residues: CTSSSPGEDAQYF.

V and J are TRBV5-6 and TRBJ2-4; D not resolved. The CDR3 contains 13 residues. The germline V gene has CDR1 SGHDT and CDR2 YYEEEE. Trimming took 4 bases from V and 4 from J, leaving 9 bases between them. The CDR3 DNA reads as TGTGCCAGCAGCCCGACCACAAAAAACATTCAGTACTTC. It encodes CASSPTTKNIQYF. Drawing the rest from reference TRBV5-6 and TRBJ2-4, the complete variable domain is DAGVTQSPTHLIKTRGQQVTLRCSPKSGHDTVSWYQQALGQGPQFIFQYYEEEERQRGNFPDRFSGHQFPNYSSELNVNALLLGDSALYLCASSPTTKNIQYFGAGTRLSVL.

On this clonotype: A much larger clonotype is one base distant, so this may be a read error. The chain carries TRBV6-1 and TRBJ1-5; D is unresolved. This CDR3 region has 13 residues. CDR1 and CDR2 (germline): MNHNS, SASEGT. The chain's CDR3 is CTSSRRTEEAQHF. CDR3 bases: TGTACCAGCAGTAGAAGGACGGAGGAGGCCCAGCATTTT.

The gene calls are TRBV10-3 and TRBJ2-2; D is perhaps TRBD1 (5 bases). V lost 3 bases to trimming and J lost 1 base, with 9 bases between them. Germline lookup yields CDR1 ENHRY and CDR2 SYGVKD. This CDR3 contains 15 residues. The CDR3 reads CAISDRGLNTGELFF. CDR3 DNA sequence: TGTGCCATCAGTGATAGGGGCTTGAACACCGGGGAGCTGTTTTTT.

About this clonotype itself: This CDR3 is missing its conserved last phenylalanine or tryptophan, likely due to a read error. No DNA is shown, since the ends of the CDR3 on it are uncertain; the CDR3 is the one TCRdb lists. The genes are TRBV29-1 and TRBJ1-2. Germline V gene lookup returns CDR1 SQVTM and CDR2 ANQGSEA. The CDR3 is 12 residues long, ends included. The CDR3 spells CSVGEFTFGYNY.

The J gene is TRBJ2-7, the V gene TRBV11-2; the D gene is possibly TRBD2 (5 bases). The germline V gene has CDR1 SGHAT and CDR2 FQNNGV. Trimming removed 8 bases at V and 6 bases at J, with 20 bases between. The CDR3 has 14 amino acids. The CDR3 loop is CASRRALFLSEQYF. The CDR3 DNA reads TGTGCCAGCCGGCGGGCCCTATTCCTCTCCGAGCAGTACTTC.

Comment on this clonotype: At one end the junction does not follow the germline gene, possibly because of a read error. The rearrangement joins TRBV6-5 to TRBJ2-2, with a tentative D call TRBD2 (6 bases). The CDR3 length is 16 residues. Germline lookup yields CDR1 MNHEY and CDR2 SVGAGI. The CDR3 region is CASTLRTGADTGELFF. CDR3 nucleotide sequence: TGTGCCAGCACCCTCCGGACGGGAGCCGACACCGGGGAGCTGTTCTTT.

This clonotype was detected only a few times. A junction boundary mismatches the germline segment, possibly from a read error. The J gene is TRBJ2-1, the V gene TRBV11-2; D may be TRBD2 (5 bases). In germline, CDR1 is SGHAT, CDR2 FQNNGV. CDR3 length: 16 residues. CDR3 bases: TGTGCCAGCAGCTTAGTTATTAGCGTAGCCTACTATGAGCAGTTCTTC. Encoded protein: CASSLVISVAYYEQFF.

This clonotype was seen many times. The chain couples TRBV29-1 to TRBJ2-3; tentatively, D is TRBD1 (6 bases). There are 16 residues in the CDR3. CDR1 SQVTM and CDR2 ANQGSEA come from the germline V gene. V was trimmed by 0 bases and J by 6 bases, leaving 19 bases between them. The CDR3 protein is CSVEDRYRVLFDTQYF. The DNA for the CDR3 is TGCAGCGTTGAAGATCGGTACAGGGTTCTTTTTGATACGCAGTATTTT.

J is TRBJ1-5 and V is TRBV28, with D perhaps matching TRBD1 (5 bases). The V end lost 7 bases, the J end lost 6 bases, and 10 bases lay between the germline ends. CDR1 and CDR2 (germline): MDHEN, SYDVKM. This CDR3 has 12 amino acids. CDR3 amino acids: CASKDISQPQHF. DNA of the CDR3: TGTGCCAGCAAGGACATCTCTCAGCCCCAGCATTTT.

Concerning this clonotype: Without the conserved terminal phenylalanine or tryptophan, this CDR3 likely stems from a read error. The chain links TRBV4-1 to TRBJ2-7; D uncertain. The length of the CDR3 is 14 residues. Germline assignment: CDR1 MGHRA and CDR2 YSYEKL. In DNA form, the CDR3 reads TGTGCCAGCAGACAAGATGGGCAGTCCTACGAGCAGTACTTA. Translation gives CASRQDGQSYEQYL.

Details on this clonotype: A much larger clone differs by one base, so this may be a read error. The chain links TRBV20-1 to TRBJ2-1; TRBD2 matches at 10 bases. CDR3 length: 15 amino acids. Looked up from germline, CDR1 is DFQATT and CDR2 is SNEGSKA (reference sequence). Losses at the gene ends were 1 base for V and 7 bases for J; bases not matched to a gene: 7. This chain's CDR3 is CSARATSGIINEQFF. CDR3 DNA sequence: TGCAGTGCTAGAGCAACTAGCGGGATCATTAATGAGCAGTTCTTC.

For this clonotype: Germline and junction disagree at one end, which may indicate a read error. The CDR3, as DNA: TGTGCCAGCACCTTGGAATCGCTAGCGGGATACAATGACCAGTTCTTC. It specifies CASTLESLAGYNDQFF. This chain joins TRBV11-2 and TRBJ2-1; 9 bases align to TRBD2. Germline V gene data show CDR1 as SGHAT and CDR2 as FQNNGV. This CDR3 region has 16 residues.